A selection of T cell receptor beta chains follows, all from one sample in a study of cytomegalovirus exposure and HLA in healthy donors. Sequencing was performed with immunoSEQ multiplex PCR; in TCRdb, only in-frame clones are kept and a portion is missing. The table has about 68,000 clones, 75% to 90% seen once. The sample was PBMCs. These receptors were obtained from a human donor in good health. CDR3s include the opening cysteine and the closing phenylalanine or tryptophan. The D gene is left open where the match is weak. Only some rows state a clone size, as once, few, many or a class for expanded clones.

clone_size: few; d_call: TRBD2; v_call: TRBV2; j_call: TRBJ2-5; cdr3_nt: TGTGCCAGCAGTGATCGACTAGCGGGGGAGACCCAGTACTTC; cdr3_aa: CASSDRLAGETQYF
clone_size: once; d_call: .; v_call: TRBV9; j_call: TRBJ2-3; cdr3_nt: TGTGCCAGCAGCGTAGGTGGCGGGCCCACAGATACGCAGTATTTT; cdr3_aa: CASSVGGGPTDTQYF
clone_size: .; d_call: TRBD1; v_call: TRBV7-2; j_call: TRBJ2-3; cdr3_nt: TGTGCCAGCAGCCGATCCACAGGGGGCGCAGATACGCAGTATTTT; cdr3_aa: CASSRSTGGADTQYF
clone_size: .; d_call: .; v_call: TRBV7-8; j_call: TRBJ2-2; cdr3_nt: TGTGCCAGCAGCTTAGGGAGGGGACAGTCGGCGAACACCGGGGAGCTGTTTTTT; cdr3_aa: CASSLGRGQSANTGELFF
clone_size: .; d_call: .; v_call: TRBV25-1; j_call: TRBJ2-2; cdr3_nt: TGTGCCAGTTCCGTTACCGGGGAGCTGTTTTTT; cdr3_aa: CASSVTGELFF
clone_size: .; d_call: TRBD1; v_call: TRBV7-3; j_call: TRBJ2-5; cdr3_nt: TGTGCCAGCAGCCAGGGGACAGGGGTCCAAGAGACCCAGTACTTC; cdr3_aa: CASSQGTGVQETQYF
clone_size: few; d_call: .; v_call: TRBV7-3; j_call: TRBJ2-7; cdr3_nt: TGTGCCAGCAGCTTATTGCCTAAATACGAGCAGTACTTC; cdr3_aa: CASSLLPKYEQYF
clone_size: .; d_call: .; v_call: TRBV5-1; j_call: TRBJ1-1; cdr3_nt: TGCGCCAGCATGGACAGTCGGACGAACACTGAAGCTTTCTTT; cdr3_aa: CASMDSRTNTEAFF
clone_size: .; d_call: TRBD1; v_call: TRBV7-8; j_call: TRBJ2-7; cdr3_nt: TGTGCCAGCAGCTTTGAGGGGGCGAGGCGGTACGAGCAGTACTTC; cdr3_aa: CASSFEGARRYEQYF
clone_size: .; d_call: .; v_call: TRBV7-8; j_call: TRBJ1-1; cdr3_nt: TGTGCCAGCAGCTTAGACCGGGGGAGAGGGGCTGAAGCTTTCTTT; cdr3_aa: CASSLDRGRGAEAFF
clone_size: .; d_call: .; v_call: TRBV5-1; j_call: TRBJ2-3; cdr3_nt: TGCGCCAGCGGAGGGGAAGTTAGCACAGATACGCAGTATTTT; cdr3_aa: CASGGEVSTDTQYF
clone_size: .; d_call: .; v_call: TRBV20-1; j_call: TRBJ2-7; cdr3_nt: TGCAGTGCCATACTAGGAGCCGAGCAGTACTTC; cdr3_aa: CSAILGAEQYF
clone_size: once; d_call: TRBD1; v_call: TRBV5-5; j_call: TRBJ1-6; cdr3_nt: TGTGCCAGCAGCGGCCAGGGACAGGGGAATTCACCCCTCCACTTT; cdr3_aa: CASSGQGQGNSPLHF
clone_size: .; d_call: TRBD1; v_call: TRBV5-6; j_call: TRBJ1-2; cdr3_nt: TGTGCCAGCAGCCTCTCGGGACAGGAGGACTTC; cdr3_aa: CASSLSGQEDF
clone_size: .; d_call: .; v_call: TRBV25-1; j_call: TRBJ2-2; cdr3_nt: TGTGCCAGCAGTGCACAGGGTCCCGGGGAGCTGTTTTTT; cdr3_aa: CASSAQGPGELFF
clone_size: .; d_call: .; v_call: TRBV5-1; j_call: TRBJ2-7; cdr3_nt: TGCGCCAGCAGCTTGGACGGACTGAAGAGCTCCTACGAGCAGTACTTC; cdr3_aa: CASSLDGLKSSYEQYF
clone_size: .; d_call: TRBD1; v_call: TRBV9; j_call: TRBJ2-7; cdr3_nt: TGTGCCAGCAGCGTAGTGGGACAGGGGGCCTCCGAGCAGTACTTC; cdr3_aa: CASSVVGQGASEQYF
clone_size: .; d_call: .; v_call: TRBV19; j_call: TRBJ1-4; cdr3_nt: TGTGCCACCCGAACAGGGTTCGCTTTCCCCGATGAAAAACTGTTTTTT; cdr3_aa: CATRTGFAFPDEKLFF
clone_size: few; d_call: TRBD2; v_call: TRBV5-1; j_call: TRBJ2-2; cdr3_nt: TGCGCCAGCAAAAGGTCCCAGACTAGCGGGGGGGAGCTGTTTTTT; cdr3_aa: CASKRSQTSGGELFF
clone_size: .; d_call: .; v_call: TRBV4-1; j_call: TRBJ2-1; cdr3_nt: TGCGCCAGCAGCCAGGTTCAGGGAACCAATGAGCAGTTCTTC; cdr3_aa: CASSQVQGTNEQFF
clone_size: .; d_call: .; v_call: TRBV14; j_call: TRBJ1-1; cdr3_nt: TGTGCCAGCAGCCAGACCGGAGGGTTCACTGAAGCTTTCTTT; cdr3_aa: CASSQTGGFTEAFF
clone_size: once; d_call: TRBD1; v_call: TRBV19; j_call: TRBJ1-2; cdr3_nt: TGTGCCAGTAGTATACGACAGGGAGGAGGCTACCCCTTC; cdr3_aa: CASSIRQGGGYPF
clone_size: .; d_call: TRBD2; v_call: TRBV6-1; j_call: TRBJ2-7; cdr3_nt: TGTGCCTTGGGGGCGGGGGGGCCTATGGGCGGCGAGCAGTACTTC; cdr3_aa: CALGAGGPMGGEQYF
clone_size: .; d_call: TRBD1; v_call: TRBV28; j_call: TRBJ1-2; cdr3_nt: TGTGCCAGCAGGTCCGGGACAGACTATGGCTACACCTTC; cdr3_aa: CASRSGTDYGYTF
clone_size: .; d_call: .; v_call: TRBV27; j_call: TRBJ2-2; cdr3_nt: TGTGCCGTACAAAGGAGCGCAACTGTTACCGGGGAGCTGTTTTTT; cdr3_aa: CAVQRSATVTGELFF
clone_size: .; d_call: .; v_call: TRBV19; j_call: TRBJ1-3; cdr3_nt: TGTGCCAGTAGTATACCAGGGCTTGGTGATGGAAACACCATATATTTT; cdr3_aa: CASSIPGLGDGNTIYF
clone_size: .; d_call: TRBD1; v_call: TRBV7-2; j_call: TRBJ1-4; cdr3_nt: TGTGCCAGCAGACTAGTACAGGGGGCTGAAAAACTGTTTTTT; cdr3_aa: CASRLVQGAEKLFF
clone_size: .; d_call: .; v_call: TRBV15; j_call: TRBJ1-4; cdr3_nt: TGTGCCACCAGCAGAGAACGGGGTGGGGGCAATGGTGAAAAACTGTTTTTT; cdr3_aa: CATSRERGGGNGEKLFF
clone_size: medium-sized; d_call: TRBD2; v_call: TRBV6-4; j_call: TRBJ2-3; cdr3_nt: TGTGCCAGCAGTGAGGCCGGGGGGGCAGATACGCAGTATTTT; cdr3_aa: CASSEAGGADTQYF
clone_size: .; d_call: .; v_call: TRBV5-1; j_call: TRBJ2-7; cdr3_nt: TGCGCCAGCAGCTCAGGGGAGAGCTACGAGCAGTACTTC; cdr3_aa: CASSSGESYEQYF
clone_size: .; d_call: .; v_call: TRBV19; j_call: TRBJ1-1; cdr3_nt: TGTGCCAGTAGTATTCAGGCCGGAGGGGCTTTCTTT; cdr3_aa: CASSIQAGGAFF
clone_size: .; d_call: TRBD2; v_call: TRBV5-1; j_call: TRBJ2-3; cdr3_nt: TGCGCCAGCAGCGGGGTCTTGGCGGGAGGTAAACCTATGGATACGCAGTATTTT; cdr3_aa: CASSGVLAGGKPMDTQYF
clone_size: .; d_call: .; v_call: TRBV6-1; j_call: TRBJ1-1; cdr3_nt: TGTGCCAGCAGCCCTACAGGGATTTCCACTGAAGCTTTCTTT; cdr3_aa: CASSPTGISTEAFF
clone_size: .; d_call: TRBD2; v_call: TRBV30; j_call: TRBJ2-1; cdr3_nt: TGTGCCTGGAGCCCTAATAGCGGGGGGGCGGGTTTGCAGTTCTTC; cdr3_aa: CAWSPNSGGAGLQFF
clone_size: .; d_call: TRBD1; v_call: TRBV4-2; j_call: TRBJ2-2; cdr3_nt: TGTGCCAGCAGCCCCGGGACAGGGCCCCCGAACACCGGGGAGCTGTTTTTT; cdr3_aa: CASSPGTGPPNTGELFF
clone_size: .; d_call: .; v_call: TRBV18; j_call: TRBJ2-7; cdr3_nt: TGTGCCAGCTCACCGCCGTTACATCCAGGGGGGTACGAGCAGTACTTC; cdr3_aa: CASSPPLHPGGYEQYF
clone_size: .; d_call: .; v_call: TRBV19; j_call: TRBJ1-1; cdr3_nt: TGTGCCAGCAAATACGAGCCCAACACTGAAGCTTTCTTT; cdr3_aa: CASKYEPNTEAFF
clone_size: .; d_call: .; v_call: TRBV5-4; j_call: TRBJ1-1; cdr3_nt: TGTGCCAGCAGCTTGCAGGGTCGGTCTGAAGCTTTCTTT; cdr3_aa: CASSLQGRSEAFF
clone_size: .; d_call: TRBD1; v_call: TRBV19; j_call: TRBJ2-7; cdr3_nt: TGTGCCAGTAGCCCGGGACAGGGGGCGACGGAGCAGTACTTC; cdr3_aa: CASSPGQGATEQYF
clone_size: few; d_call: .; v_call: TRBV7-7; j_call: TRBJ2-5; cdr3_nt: TGTGCTAGCAGCTTGGGGCGACGCCAAGAGACCCAGTACTTC; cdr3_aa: CASSLGRRQETQYF
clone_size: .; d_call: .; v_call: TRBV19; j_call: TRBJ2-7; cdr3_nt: TGTGCCAGTAGTACCCGATCCGCGGGGCCCTCCTACGAGCAGTACTTC; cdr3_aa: CASSTRSAGPSYEQYF
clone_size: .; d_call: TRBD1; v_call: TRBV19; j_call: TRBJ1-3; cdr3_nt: TGTGCCAGTAGTACAGGACAGGCTGGAAACACCATATATTTT; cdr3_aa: CASSTGQAGNTIYF
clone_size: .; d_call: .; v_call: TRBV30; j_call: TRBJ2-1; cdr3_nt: TGTGCCTGGAGTCTTGGGTCCAGGGTCAATGAGCAGTTCTTC; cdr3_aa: CAWSLGSRVNEQFF
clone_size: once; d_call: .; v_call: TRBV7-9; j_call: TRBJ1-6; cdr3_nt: TGTGCCAGCAGCCGGACGGGGAGCTCCTATAATTCACCCCTCCACTTT; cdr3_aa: CASSRTGSSYNSPLHF
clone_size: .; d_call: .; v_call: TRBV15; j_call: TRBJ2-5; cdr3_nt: TGTGCCACCAGCAGTGGGGGAAGTCAGGGGTTCCAATTAGAGACCCAGTACTTC; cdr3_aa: CATSSGGSQGFQLETQYF
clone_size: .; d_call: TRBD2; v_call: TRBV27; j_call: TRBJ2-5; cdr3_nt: TGTGCCAGCAGTTTATACCCCCCTTCGGGCGGGGGGGCCCGAGAGACCCAGTACTTC; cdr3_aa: CASSLYPPSGGGARETQYF
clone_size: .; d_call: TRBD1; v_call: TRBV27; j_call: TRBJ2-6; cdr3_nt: TGTGCCAGCAGTCCGGACAGGATAAGCTCTGGGGCCAACGTCCTGACTTTC; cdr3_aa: CASSPDRISSGANVLTF
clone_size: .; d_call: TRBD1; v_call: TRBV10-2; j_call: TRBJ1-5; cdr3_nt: TGCGCCAGCAGAGACGACAGGGCGGGGACGCAGAATCAGCCCCAGCATTTT; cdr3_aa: CASRDDRAGTQNQPQHF
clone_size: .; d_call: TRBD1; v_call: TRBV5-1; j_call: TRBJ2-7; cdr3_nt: TGCGCCAGCAGCAAGACAGGGGGCTCCTACGAGCAGTACTTC; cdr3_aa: CASSKTGGSYEQYF
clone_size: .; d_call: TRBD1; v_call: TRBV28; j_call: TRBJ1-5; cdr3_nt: TGTGCCAGCTTTACAGGGGTGGATCAGCCCCAGCATTTT; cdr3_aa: CASFTGVDQPQHF
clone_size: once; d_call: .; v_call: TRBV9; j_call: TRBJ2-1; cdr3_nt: TGTGCCAGCAGCGGCAGGGTGAATGAGCAGTTCTTC; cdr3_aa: CASSGRVNEQFF
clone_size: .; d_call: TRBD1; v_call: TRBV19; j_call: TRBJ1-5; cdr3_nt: TGTGCCAGCGCGTCGACAGGGTACTTAGAGCAGCCCCAGCATTTT; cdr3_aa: CASASTGYLEQPQHF
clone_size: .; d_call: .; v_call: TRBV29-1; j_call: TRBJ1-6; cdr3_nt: TGCAGCGTTGATCCGGGCCAGGGCCCCCTCCACTTT; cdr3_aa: CSVDPGQGPLHF
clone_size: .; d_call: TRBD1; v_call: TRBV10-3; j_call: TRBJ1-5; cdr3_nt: TGTGCCATCAGTGGGACAGGCGGCAATCAGCCCCAGCATTTT; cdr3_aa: CAISGTGGNQPQHF
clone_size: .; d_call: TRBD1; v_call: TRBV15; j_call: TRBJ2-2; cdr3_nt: TGTGCCACCAGCAGAGACCTCCGGGACAGGGGGGCCGGGGAGCTGTTTTTT; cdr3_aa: CATSRDLRDRGAGELFF
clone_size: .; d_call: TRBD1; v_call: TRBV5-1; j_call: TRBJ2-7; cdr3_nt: TGCGCCACCAACAGGGGGTCAGGGAGATCCTACGAGCAGTACTTC; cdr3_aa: CATNRGSGRSYEQYF
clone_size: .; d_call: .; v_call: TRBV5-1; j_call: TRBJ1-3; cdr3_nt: TGCGCCAGCAGCTTGGTGGGTCAGGGAACCTCTGGAAACACCATATATTTT; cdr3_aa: CASSLVGQGTSGNTIYF
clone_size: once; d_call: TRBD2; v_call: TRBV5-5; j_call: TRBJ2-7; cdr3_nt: TGTGCCAGCAGTCCCCAAGCGGGAGGAGGCTTCGAGCAGTACTTC; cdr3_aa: CASSPQAGGGFEQYF